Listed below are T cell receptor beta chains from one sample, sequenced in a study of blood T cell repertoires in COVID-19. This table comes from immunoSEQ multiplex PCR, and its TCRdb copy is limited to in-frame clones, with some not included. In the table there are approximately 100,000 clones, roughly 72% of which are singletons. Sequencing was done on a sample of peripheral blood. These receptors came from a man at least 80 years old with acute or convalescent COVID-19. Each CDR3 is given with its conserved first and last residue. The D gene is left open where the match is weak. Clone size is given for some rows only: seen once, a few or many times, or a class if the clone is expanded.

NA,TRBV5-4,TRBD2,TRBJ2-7,CASSQRGVDEQYF,TGTGCCAGCAGTCAGCGGGGAGTGGACGAGCAGTACTTC
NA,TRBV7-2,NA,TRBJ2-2,CASSFVSGELFF,TGTGCCAGCAGCTTCGTCTCCGGGGAGCTGTTTTTT
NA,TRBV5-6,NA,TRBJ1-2,CASSHPGTNYGYTF,TGTGCCAGCAGCCACCCCGGGACTAACTATGGCTACACCTTC
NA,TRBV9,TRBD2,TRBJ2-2,CASTDGGSTGELFF,TGTGCCAGCACCGACGGGGGGAGCACCGGGGAGCTGTTTTTT
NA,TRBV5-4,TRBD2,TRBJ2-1,CASSFGGESSYNEQFF,TGTGCCAGCAGCTTTGGGGGGGAGAGCTCCTACAATGAGCAGTTCTTC
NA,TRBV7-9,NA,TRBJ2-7,CASSPGLKVYEQYF,TGTGCCAGCAGCCCGGGACTCAAGGTGTACGAGCAGTACTTC
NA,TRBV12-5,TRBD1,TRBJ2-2,CASGSSGGAGTGELFF,TGTGCTAGTGGCTCTTCAGGGGGCGCCGGCACCGGGGAGCTGTTTTTT
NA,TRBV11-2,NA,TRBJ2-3,CASSTRLWAFSTDTQYF,TGTGCCAGCAGCACCCGCCTCTGGGCCTTTAGCACAGATACGCAGTATTTT
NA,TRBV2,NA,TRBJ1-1,CASKWTPNTEAFF,TGTGCCAGCAAGTGGACACCGAACACTGAAGCTTTCTTT
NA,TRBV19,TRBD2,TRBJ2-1,CASNRPGLADYNEQFF,TGTGCCAGTAACCGCCCGGGACTAGCGGACTACAATGAGCAGTTCTTC
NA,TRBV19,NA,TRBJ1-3,CASGPFSGNTIYF,TGTGCCAGTGGGCCTTTCTCTGGAAACACCATATATTTT
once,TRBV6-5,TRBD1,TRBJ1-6,CASSPGGSNSPLHF,TGTGCCAGCAGCCCAGGGGGTTCCAATTCACCCCTCCACTTT
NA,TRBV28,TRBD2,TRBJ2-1,CASSSTSGIAFF,TGTGCCAGCAGTTCGACTAGCGGGATTGCGTTCTTC
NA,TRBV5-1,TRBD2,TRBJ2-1,CASSSLAGGAYNEQFF,TGCGCCAGCAGCTCGTTAGCGGGAGGCGCCTACAATGAGCAGTTCTTC